These 18 T cell receptor beta chains originate from one sample sequenced in a study of beta chain features in type 1 diabetes. Sequencing targeted expressed TCRB transcripts, as all isolated RNA had been reverse transcribed. The assay was immunoSEQ multiplex PCR, and TCRdb's table has in-frame clones only and misses some. The sample lists under 450,000 clones, roughly 13% seen once, with roughly 0.033% in the top ten. Sample: naive CD4+ T cells from blood. These receptors came from a man aged 30 to 39 in good health.

The chain couples TRBV6-1 to TRBJ2-3; D is uncertain. This CDR3 is built from 13 residues. V was trimmed by 4 bases and J by 0 bases, leaving 5 bases between them. The germline V gene has CDR1 MNHNS and CDR2 SASEGT. The CDR3 nucleotides are TGTGCCAGCAGTGGGTTTAGCACAGATACGCAGTATTTT. It encodes CASSGFSTDTQYF.

The chain has TRBV6-5 and TRBJ2-5, with a weak D call TRBD1 (5 bases). The CDR3 has 14 amino acids. Germline CDR1 MNHEY, CDR2 SVGAGI. V was shortened by 0 bases and J by 6 bases, with 11 bases between the two germline ends. CDR3 protein: CASSYSERGQTQYF. CDR3 nucleotides: TGTGCCAGCAGTTACTCGGAAAGGGGTCAGACCCAGTACTTC.

This sequence joins TRBV10-3 and TRBJ1-1; D possibly corresponds to TRBD1 (6 bases). Germline loops: CDR1 ENHRY, CDR2 SYGVKD. CDR3 length equals 12 residues. The V end was cut by 8 bases, the J end by 5 bases, with 12 bases between. The CDR3 region is CAIGRGSTEAFF. The DNA of the CDR3 is TGTGCCATCGGCAGGGGTTCGACTGAAGCTTTCTTT.

The rearrangement links TRBV4-2 to TRBJ2-7; D is uncertain. Trimming took 5 bases from V and 3 from J, leaving 8 bases between them. Germline values: CDR1 LGHNA, CDR2 YNFKEQ. The CDR3 covers 12 residues. This CDR3 reads CASSFDGYEQYF. DNA of the CDR3: TGTGCCAGCAGCTTTGACGGCTACGAGCAGTACTTC.

The chain is built from TRBV10-3 and TRBJ1-2, with D perhaps TRBD1 (5 bases). V lost 10 bases and J lost 1, with 19 bases in between. The CDR3 sequence is 15 residues long. CDR1 and CDR2 from the germline V gene are ENHRY and SYGVKD. DNA of the CDR3: TGTGCCACCACCCAGGAGGGACTCCATAACTATGGCTACACCTTC. Encoded protein: CATTQEGLHNYGYTF.

Comment on this clone: At the DNA level, this CDR3 is encoded by other sequences in the same sample as well. The gene calls are TRBV9 and TRBJ2-7; D is possibly TRBD1 (5 bases). V was pared by 0 bases and J by 6 bases, with 22 bases between. Germline V gene lookup returns CDR1 SGDLS and CDR2 YYNGEE. The CDR3 is 17 residues long. In DNA form, the CDR3 reads TGTGCCAGCAGCGTAGGGGGCGGTCCGGGCCTTACCTCCGAGCAGTACTTC. This gives the protein CASSVGGGPGLTSEQYF.

In this sample, this clone turned up a few times. The chain is built from TRBV4-1 and TRBJ2-1, with D uncertain. Trimming cost V 1 base and J 7 bases, with 11 bases left between them. The V gene's germline CDR1 is MGHRA and CDR2 YSYEKL. The CDR3 is made up of 14 amino acids. This CDR3 is CASSQVTLTNEQFF. In DNA, the CDR3 is TGCGCCAGCAGCCAAGTTACGCTGACAAATGAGCAGTTCTTC.

V and J are TRBV23-1 and TRBJ2-7, with D tentatively TRBD1 or TRBD2 (5 bases each). TRBV23-1 qualifies as an ORF whose function is uncertain. The CDR3 runs 14 residues. V shed 1 base and J shed 1 base, with 8 bases lying between them. The CDR3 region is CASSQWGCSYEQYV. CDR3 nucleotides: TGCGCCAGCAGTCAATGGGGGTGTTCCTACGAGCAGTACGTC.

The chain uses TRBV28 and TRBJ1-6; D may be TRBD1 (5 bases). This CDR3 has 14 residues. The germline V and J ends were trimmed by 2 bases and 9 bases, with 11 bases remaining between them. CDR1 is MDHEN and CDR2 is SYDVKM in the germline V gene. The CDR3 region is CASSLRNRFSPLHF. DNA for the CDR3: TGTGCCAGCAGTTTAAGGAACAGGTTTTCACCCCTCCACTTT.

Points on this clone: Additional DNA sequences in this sample encode the identical CDR3. This chain connects TRBV9 to TRBJ2-3, with D unclear. V was pared by 4 bases and J by 4 bases, with 7 bases between. Germline CDR1 is SGDLS and CDR2 is YYNGEE. The CDR3 totals 12 residues. CDR3 amino acids: CASSLLADTQYF. CDR3 nucleotide sequence: TGTGCCAGCAGCCTCTTGGCAGATACGCAGTATTTT. Combining the CDR3 with reference TRBV9 and TRBJ2-3 gives the whole variable domain DSGVTQTPKHLITATGQRVTLRCSPRSGDLSVYWYQQSLDQGLQFLIQYYNGEERAKGNILERFSAQQFPDLHSELNLSSLELGDSALYFCASSLLADTQYFGPGTRLTVL.

A few counts support this clone. The chain is built from TRBV10-3 and TRBJ2-1; 11 bases line up with TRBD2. CDR1 and CDR2 (germline): ENHRY, SYGVKD. This CDR3 contains 15 residues. Trimming removed 5 bases from V and 7 bases from J; junction bases left unmatched: 7. CDR3 coding DNA: TGTGCCATCAGTTCACTAGCGGGGGCCTCGAATGAGCAGTTCTTC. Translating gives CAISSLAGASNEQFF.

The chain employs TRBV19 and TRBJ1-1, with D uncertain. The CDR3 totals 13 residues. V was pared by 6 bases and J by 10 bases, with 18 bases between. Germline values: CDR1 LNHDA, CDR2 SQIVND (reference sequence). CDR3 sequence: CASSADRGRLAFF. The CDR3 DNA reads TGTGCCAGTAGCGCGGACCGTGGGAGGCTAGCTTTCTTT.

V is TRBV4-3 and J is TRBJ1-2; no firm D call. V was trimmed by 2 bases and J by 0 bases, leaving 10 bases between them. From germline, CDR1 is LGHNA and CDR2 YSLEER. The CDR3 spans 15 residues. The CDR3 nucleotides are TGCGCCAGCAGCCAATTCTCGGGCCCTAACTATGGCTACACCTTC. Its protein product is CASSQFSGPNYGYTF.

V gene TRBV5-1 combines with J gene TRBJ2-3; 8 bases line up with TRBD1. The CDR3 length is 15 residues. Unmatched junction bases numbered 6, after V lost 3 bases and J lost 3 bases. The germline gives CDR1 SGHRS, CDR2 YFSETQ. The CDR3 coding sequence is TGCGCCAGCAGCTCCGGGACAGGCAGGACAGATACGCAGTATTTT. The encoded protein is CASSSGTGRTDTQYF.

This clone was seen a handful of times. The chain recombines TRBV30 with TRBJ2-5; 7 bases are a match to TRBD2. The length of the CDR3 is 17 residues. V shed 0 bases, J shed 5 bases, and the junction held 15 bases outside the gene matches. The germline CDR1 and CDR2 sequences are GTSNPN and SVGIG (reference sequence). DNA for the CDR3: TGTGCCTGGAGTGTAGCCACTCGCGGGAGTGGGCGGGAGACCCAGTACTTC. This translates into CAWSVATRGSGRETQYF.

Of note for this clone: At the DNA level, this CDR3 is encoded by other sequences in the same sample as well. The rearrangement uses TRBV7-2 and TRBJ2-3; maybe TRBD1 (5 bases). The V gene's germline CDR1 is SGHTA and CDR2 FQGNSA. CDR3 length: 13 amino acids. Trimming removed 5 bases at V and 3 bases at J, with 9 bases between. The CDR3 loop is CASSLGQTDTQYF. The CDR3 nucleotides are TGTGCCAGCAGCCTCGGACAAACAGATACGCAGTATTTT.

The V gene is TRBV30, the J gene TRBJ1-1; D remains unclear. CDR3 length equals 11 residues. Germline CDR1 is GTSNPN and CDR2 is SVGIG (reference sequence). V lost 4 bases, J lost 8 bases, and 11 bases lay in between. CDR3 sequence: CAWIPSSEAFF. The CDR3 nucleotides read TGTGCCTGGATCCCCAGCAGCGAAGCTTTCTTT.

V usage is TRBV30 and J usage is TRBJ2-1; D ambiguous. The germline CDR1 and CDR2 sequences are GTSNPN and SVGIG (reference sequence). The CDR3 spans 16 residues. The V end was cut by 8 bases, the J end by 8 bases, with 28 bases between. CDR3: CASSTGTKVALDEQFF. The CDR3, as DNA: TGTGCCAGTAGTACCGGAACAAAGGTTGCGCTTGATGAGCAGTTCTTC.